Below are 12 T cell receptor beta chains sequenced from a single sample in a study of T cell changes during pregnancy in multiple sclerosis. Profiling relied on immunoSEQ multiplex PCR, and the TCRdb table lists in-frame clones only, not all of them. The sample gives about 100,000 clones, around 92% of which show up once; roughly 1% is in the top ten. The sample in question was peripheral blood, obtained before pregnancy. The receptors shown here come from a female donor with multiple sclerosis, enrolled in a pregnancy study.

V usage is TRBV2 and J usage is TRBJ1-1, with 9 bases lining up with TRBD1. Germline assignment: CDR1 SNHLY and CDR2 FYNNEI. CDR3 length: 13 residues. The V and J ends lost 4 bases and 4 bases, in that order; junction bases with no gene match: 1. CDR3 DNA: TGTGCCAGCAGTGGGGGACAGGGCACTGAAGCTTTCTTT. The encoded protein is CASSGGQGTEAFF.

The CDR3 spells CASSVVGGAGEKLFF. Here the CDR3 DNA reads TGTGCCAGCAGCGTAGTGGGGGGGGCTGGAGAAAAACTGTTTTTT. The chain uses TRBV9 and TRBJ1-4, with D perhaps matching TRBD1 (6 bases). CDR3 length: 15 residues. Between the trimmed V and J ends, which lost 0 bases and 8 bases, there was a span of 14 bases. From germline, CDR1 is SGDLS and CDR2 YYNGEE.

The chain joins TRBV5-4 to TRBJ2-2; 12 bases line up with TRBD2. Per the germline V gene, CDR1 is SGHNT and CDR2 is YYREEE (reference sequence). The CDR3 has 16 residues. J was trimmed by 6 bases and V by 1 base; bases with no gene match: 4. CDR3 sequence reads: CASSLLAGGPSGELFF. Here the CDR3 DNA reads TGTGCCAGCAGCTTGCTAGCGGGAGGGCCGTCCGGGGAGCTGTTTTTT.

The CDR3 coding sequence is TGCGCCAGCAGCCAACCATCGCGGGGGCCGAAAGAGACCCAGTACTTC. Translating gives CASSQPSRGPKETQYF. The chain carries TRBV4-1 and TRBJ2-5, with D possibly being TRBD2 (7 bases). This CDR3 is 16 amino acids long. Germline V lookup: CDR1 MGHRA, CDR2 YSYEKL. Trimming removed 2 bases from V and 3 bases from J, with 16 bases in between.

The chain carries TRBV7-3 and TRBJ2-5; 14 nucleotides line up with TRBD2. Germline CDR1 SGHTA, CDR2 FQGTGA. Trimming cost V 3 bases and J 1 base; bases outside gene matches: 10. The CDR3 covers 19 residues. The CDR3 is CASSFSPGTSGSLQETQYF. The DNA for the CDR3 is TGTGCCAGCAGCTTCTCCCCCGGGACTAGCGGGAGTCTCCAAGAGACCCAGTACTTC.

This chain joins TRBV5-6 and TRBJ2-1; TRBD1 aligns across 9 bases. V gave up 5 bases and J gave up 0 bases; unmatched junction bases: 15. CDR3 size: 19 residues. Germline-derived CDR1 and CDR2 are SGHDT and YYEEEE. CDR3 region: CASRAQIRDRANSYNEQFF. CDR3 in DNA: TGTGCCAGCAGAGCCCAAATCCGGGACAGGGCTAACTCCTACAATGAGCAGTTCTTC.

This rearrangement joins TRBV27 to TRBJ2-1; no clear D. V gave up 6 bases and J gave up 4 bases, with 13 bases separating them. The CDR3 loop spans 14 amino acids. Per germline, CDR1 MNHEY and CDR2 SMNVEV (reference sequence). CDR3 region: CASRTYNGYNEQFF. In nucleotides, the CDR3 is TGTGCCAGCAGGACTTATAACGGTTACAATGAGCAGTTCTTC.

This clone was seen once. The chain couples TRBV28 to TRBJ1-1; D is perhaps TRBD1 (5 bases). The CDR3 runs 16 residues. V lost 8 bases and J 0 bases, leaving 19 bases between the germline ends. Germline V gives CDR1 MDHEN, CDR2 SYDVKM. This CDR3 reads CASEFRGGGLNTEAFF. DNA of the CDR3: TGTGCCAGCGAGTTTAGGGGCGGGGGTTTGAACACTGAAGCTTTCTTT.

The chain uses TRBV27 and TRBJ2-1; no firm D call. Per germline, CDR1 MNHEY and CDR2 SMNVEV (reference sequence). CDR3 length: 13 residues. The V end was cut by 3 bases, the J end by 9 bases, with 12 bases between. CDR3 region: CASSFDLVTEQFF. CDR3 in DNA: TGTGCCAGCAGTTTTGATCTAGTTACTGAGCAGTTCTTC.

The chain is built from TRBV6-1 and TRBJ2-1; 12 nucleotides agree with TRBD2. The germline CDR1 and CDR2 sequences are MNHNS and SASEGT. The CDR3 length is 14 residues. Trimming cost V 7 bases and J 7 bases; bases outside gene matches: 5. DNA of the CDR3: TGTGCCAGCAAACTAGCGGGAGGAAGGAATGAGCAGTTCTTC. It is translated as CASKLAGGRNEQFF.

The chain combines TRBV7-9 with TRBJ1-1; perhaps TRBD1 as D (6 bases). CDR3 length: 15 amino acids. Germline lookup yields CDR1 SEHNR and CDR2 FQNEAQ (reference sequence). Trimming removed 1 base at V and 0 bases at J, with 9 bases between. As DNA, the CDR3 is TGTGCCAGCAGCTTAGGAGGGGGAATGAACACTGAAGCTTTCTTT. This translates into CASSLGGGMNTEAFF.

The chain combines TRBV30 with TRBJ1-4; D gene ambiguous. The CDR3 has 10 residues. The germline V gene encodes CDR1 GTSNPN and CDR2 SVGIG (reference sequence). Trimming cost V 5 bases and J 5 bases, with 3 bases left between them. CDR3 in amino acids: CAWLNEKLFF. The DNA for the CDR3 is TGTGCCTGGCTAAATGAAAAACTGTTTTTT.